This T cell receptor beta chain was recorded in a study of blood T cell repertoires in COVID-19. In the study overall: In each case, the material was cDNA or gDNA derived from T cells, B-cell-depleted T cells, or PBMCs.

Looked up from germline, CDR1 is LNHDA and CDR2 is SQIVND (reference sequence). Trimming left V 8 bases short and J 6 bases short, with 22 bases between. The CDR3 extends over 15 amino acids. Data came from immunoSEQ multiplex PCR; TCRdb stores just in-frame clones and leaves some out. The table lists about 180,000 clones, 85% to 90% of them singletons. This receptor was identified in a man between 65 and 85 years old with active or convalescent COVID-19. The V gene is TRBV19, the J gene TRBJ1-2; a possible D gene is TRBD1 (5 bases). The sequencing sample was made of peripheral blood. CDR3 sequence: CASSQGSGRPDGYTF. The CDR3 nucleotides read TGTGCCAGTTCCCAGGGCAGTGGCCGGCCGGATGGCTACACCTTC.